This TCR beta chain emerged from a study of blood T cell repertoires in COVID-19. In the study overall: Samples of COVID-19 (acute and convalescent) were obtained from the United States, Italy and Spain. Nucleic acid was either cDNA or gDNA, and it came from T cells, B-cell-depleted T cells, or PBMCs.

V was clipped by 5 bases and J by 3 bases, with 11 bases between them. This CDR3 is 13 amino acids long. Looked up from germline, CDR1 is SGHAT and CDR2 is FQNNGV. Authors' analysis steps: It was from reference gene primer amplification that nucleated cell counts were estimated. Assay used: immunoSEQ multiplex PCR; TCRdb lists only in-frame clones, some missing. The DNA gave D and trimming, while V, J and clone size come from that table. The sample yields 140,000 or so clones, 75% to 85% seen once. The receptor comes from a woman aged 45 to 65 with acute or convalescent COVID-19. The sequenced sample was peripheral blood. The chain joins TRBV11-2 to TRBJ2-7; D may be TRBD1 (6 bases). CDR3 region: CASSHRQDYEQYF. The CDR3 nucleotides read TGTGCCAGCAGCCATCGACAGGACTACGAGCAGTACTTC.